The 4 T cell receptor beta chains listed next were all sequenced from one sample in a study of response to subunit inactivated influenza vaccine. TCRdb reprocessed the RT-PCR reads via MiXCR and lists one record per CDR3 protein. The sample has 540,000 or so distinct CDR3 sequences, under 15% seen once. Sequenced material: PBMCs from blood, taken 40 to 50 days after vaccination. These receptors were obtained from a man aged 50 to 59 who received an inactivated influenza vaccine.

This clonotype was counted at least ten times. The V call is TRBV5-5, the J call TRBJ2-5, with D unclear. The CDR3 has 13 amino acids. Germline CDR1 reads SGHKS; CDR2 reads YYEKEE (reference sequence). V was pared by 4 bases and J by 1 base, with 8 bases between. CDR3 in amino acids: CASSLAFQETQYF. The DNA of the CDR3 is TGTGCCAGCAGCCTTGCGTTCCAAGAGACCCAGTACTTC.

This rearrangement joins TRBV29-1 to TRBJ2-7; unclear D gene. The CDR3 length is 13 residues. CDR1 and CDR2 from the germline V gene are SQVTM and ANQGSEA. Trimming took 4 bases from V and 3 from J, leaving 13 bases between them. CDR3 nucleotides: TGCAGCGTTGGAGAGTCGTGGGGCTACGAGCAGTACTTC. Its translation: CSVGESWGYEQYF.

This clonotype was observed a few times. This rearrangement joins TRBV20-1 to TRBJ1-2; 7 bases line up with TRBD1. Germline assignment: CDR1 DFQATT and CDR2 SNEGSKA (reference sequence). The trim removed 5 bases at V and 4 bases at J, leaving 4 bases unmatched. The CDR3 has 12 residues. CDR3 nucleotide sequence: TGCAGTGCTCCCGGGACAGTCTATGGCTACACCTTC. It codes for CSAPGTVYGYTF.

This clonotype occurred a few times. The genes are TRBV27 and TRBJ2-7, with 7 bases that match TRBD2. CDR1 and CDR2 from the germline V gene are MNHEY and SMNVEV (reference sequence). The CDR3 totals 15 residues. With V trimmed by 1 base and J by 0 bases, 3 bases remained unmatched. The CDR3 loop is CASSLYGDYSYEQYF. CDR3 nucleotides: TGTGCCAGCAGTTTATACGGGGACTACTCCTACGAGCAGTACTTC.